This record covers a single TCR beta chain. The antigen remains undetermined. The data belong to a study of blood T cells in healthy people across ages. Study-wide findings and caveats: TCR beta diversity was tightly associated with the proportion of naive T cells.

The V end was cut by 2 bases, the J end by 8 bases, with 18 bases between. There are 14 residues in the CDR3. Germline assignment: CDR1 DFQATT and CDR2 SNEGSKA (reference sequence). The authors ran a second PCR of roughly 6 to 12 cycles using a sample-barcoded 5' primer and a J-beta primer mix. One entry per CDR3 protein results from TCRdb running MiXCR on the 5' RACE reads. The sample lists roughly 860,000 distinct CDR3 sequences, around 62% seen once, with 28% in the top ten. The sample was blood. The rearrangement joins TRBV20-1 to TRBJ1-2; maybe TRBD1 (6 bases). The clonotype originates from a young man in good health. DNA of the CDR3: TGCAGTGCTAGATCTAGGGGGGTTGCCCGAGGCTACACCTTC. This sequence encodes CSARSRGVARGYTF.